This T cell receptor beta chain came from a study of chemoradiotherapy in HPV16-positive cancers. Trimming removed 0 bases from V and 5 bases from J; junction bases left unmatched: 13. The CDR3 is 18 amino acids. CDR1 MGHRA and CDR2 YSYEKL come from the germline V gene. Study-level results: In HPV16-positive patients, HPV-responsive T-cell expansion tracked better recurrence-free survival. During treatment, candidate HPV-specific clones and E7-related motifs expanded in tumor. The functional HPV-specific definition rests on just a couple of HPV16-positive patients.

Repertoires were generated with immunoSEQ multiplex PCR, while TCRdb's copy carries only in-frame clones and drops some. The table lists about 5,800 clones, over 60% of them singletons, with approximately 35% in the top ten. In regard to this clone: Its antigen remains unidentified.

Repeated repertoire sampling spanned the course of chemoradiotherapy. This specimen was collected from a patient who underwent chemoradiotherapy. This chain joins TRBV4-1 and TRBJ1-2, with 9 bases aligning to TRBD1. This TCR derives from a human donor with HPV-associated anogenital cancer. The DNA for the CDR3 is TGCGCCAGCAGCCAAGAAGGGACAGGGACCCAATTATCGTATGGCTACACCTTC. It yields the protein CASSQEGTGTQLSYGYTF.